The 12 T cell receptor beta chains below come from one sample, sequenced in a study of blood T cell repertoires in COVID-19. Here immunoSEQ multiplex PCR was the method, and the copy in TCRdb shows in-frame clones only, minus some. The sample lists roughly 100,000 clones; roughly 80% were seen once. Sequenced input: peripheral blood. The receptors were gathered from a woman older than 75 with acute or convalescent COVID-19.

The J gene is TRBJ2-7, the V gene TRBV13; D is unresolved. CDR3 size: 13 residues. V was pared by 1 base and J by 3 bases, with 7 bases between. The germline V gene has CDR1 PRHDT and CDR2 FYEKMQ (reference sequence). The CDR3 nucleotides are TGTGCCAGCAGCTTAGATAGCAGCTACGAGCAGTACTTC. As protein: CASSLDSSYEQYF.

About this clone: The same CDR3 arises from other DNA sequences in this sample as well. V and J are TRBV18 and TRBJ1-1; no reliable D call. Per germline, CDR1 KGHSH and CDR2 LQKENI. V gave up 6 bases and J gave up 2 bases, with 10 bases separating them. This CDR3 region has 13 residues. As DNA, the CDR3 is TGTGCCAGCTCTGGGCAGGCTAACACTGAAGCTTTCTTT. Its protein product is CASSGQANTEAFF.

CDR3 sequence reads: CASSAQGANYGYTF. CDR3 nucleotide sequence: TGTGCCAGCAGCGCACAAGGAGCTAACTATGGCTACACCTTC. This chain links TRBV6-2 or TRBV6-3 with TRBJ1-2, with D hard to call. V dropped 6 bases and J dropped 0 bases, with 11 bases sitting between them. The CDR3 totals 14 residues. CDR1 and CDR2 (germline): MNHEY, SVGEGT.

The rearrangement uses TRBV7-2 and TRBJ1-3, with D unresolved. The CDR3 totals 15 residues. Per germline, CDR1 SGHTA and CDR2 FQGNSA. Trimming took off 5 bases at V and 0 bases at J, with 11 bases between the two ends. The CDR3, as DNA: TGTGCCAGCAGCCCCCAGGTGTCCTCTGGAAACACCATATATTTT. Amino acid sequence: CASSPQVSSGNTIYF.

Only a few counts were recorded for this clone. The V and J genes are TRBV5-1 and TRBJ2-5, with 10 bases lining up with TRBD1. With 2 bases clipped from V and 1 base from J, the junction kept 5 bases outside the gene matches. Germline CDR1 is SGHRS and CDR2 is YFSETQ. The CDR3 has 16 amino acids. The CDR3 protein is CASSFTGTGVQETQYF. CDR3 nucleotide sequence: TGCGCCAGCAGCTTCACCGGGACAGGGGTCCAAGAGACCCAGTACTTC.

The CDR3, as DNA: TGTGCCAGCTCACCAGACTATGATACGCAGTATTTT. This sequence encodes CASSPDYDTQYF. The chain has TRBV18 and TRBJ2-3; a possible D gene is TRBD2 (5 bases). The CDR3 loop spans 12 amino acids. The germline V gene has CDR1 KGHSH and CDR2 LQKENI. The germline V and J ends were trimmed by 2 bases and 6 bases, with 6 bases remaining between them.

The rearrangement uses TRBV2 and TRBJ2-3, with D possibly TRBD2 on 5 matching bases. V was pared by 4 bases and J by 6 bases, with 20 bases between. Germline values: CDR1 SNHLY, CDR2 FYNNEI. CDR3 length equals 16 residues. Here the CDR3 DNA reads TGTGCCAGCAGTGGTGCGGCGCGGGTATTCCCCGATACGCAGTATTTT. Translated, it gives CASSGAARVFPDTQYF.

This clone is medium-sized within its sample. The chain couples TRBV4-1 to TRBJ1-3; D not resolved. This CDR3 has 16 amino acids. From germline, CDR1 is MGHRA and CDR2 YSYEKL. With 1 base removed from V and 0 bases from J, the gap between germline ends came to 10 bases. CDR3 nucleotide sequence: TGCGCCAGCAGCCAAGTTGCGTACAGCTCTGGAAACACCATATATTTT. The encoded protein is CASSQVAYSSGNTIYF.

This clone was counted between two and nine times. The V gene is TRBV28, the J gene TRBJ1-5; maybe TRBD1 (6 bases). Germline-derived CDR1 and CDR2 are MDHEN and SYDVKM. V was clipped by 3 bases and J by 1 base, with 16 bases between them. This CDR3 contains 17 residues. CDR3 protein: CASSFPNRVRSNQPQHF. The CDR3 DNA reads TGTGCCAGCAGTTTCCCCAACAGGGTTCGGAGCAATCAGCCCCAGCATTTT.

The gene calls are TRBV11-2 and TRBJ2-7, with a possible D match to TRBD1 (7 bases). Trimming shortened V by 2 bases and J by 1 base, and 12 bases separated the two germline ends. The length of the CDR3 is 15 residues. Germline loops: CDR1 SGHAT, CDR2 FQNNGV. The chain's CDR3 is CASSLRQGGSYEQYF. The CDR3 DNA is TGTGCCAGCAGCTTAAGACAGGGAGGTTCCTACGAGCAGTACTTC.

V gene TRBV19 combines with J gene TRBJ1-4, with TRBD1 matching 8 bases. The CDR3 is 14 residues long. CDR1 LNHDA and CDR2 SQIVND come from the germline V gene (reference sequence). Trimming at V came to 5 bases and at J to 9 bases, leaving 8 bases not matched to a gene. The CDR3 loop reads CASSPDRVRQKLFF. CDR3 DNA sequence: TGTGCCAGTAGTCCGGACAGGGTCCGGCAAAAACTGTTTTTT.

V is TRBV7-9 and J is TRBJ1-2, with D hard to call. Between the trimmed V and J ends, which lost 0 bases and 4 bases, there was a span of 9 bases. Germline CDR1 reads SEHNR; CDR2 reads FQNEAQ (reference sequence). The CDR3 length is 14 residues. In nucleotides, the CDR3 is TGTGCCAGCAGCTTAGCCGGGATCCTCTATGGCTACACCTTC. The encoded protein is CASSLAGILYGYTF. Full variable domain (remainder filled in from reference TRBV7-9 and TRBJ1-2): DTGVSQNPRHKITKRGQNVTFRCDPISEHNRLYWYRQTLGQGPEFLTYFQNEAQLEKSRLLSDRFSAERPKGSFSTLEIQRTEQGDSAMYLCASSLAGILYGYTFGSGTRLTVV.